This T cell receptor (beta chain) comes out of a study of blood T cell repertoires in COVID-19. Looking at the study overall: From the United States, Italy and Spain came samples of acute and convalescent COVID-19. Nucleic acid was either cDNA or gDNA, and it came from T cells, B-cell-depleted T cells, or PBMCs.

Methods used by the authors: Reference gene primer amplification yielded estimated nucleated cell counts. Sequencing used immunoSEQ multiplex PCR; TCRdb keeps in-frame clones, though not all of them. The V and J calls and clone size come from that table; D and trimming were worked out from the DNA. The sample yields hundreds of thousands of clones, under 90% seen once. V lost 0 bases, J lost 7 bases, and 15 bases lay in between. This CDR3 has 16 residues. The germline V gene encodes CDR1 MNHEY and CDR2 SVGEGT. V gene TRBV6-2 or TRBV6-3 combines with J gene TRBJ2-2, with D tentatively TRBD1 (6 bases). The sequencing sample was made of peripheral blood. The clonotype comes from an elderly woman with active or convalescent COVID-19. The CDR3 loop is CASSYSDRSMGGELFF. CDR3 DNA: TGTGCCAGCAGTTACTCTGACAGGTCTATGGGCGGGGAGCTGTTTTTT.